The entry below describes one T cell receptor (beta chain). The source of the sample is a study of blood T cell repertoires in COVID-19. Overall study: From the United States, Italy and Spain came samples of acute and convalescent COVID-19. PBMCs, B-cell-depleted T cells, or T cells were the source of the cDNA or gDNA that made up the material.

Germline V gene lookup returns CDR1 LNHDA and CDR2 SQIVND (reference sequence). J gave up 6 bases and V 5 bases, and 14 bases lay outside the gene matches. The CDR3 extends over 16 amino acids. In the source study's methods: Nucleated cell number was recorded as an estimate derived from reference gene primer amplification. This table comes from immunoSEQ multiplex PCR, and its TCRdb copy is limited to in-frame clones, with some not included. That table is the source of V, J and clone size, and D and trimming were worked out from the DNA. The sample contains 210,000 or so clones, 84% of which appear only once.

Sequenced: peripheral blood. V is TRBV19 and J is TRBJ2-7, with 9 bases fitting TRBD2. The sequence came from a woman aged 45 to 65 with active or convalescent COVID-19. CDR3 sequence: CASSAGSGTSISEQYF. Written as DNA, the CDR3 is TGTGCCAGTAGTGCCGGCTCCGGGACTAGCATCTCCGAGCAGTACTTC. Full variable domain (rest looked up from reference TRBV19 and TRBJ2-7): DGGITQSPKYLFRKEGQNVTLSCEQNLNHDAMYWYRQDPGQGLRLIYYSQIVNDFQKGDIAEGYSVSREKKESFPLTVTSAQKNPTAFYLCASSAGSGTSISEQYFGPGTRLTVT.